The source of this TCR beta chain is a study of T cell responses to AZD1222 COVID-19 vaccine. The V end lost 0 bases, the J end lost 6 bases, and 15 bases lay between the germline ends. The CDR3 is made up of 15 amino acids. The protocol was immunoSEQ multiplex PCR, while the TCRdb copy is restricted to in-frame clones and leaves out a portion. The data hold 100,000 to 150,000 clones, with more than 85% observed a single time. Study-level results: Researchers report vaccine-associated CD4 TCRs spanning spike, with dominance at 160-218 and 743-854. Donors were mostly white British, more females; clonal diversity possibly underestimated. Nearly half of spike-specific TCRs reportedly target unmutated variant regions.

This clone was found once. Its antigen remains unidentified. This TCR was sampled from an adult in good health. This rearrangement joins TRBV23-1 to TRBJ2-7; possible D gene TRBD2, 5 bases. TRBV23-1 is recorded as an ORF, its role being uncertain. The material sequenced was peripheral blood, taken on day 0 of AZD1222 vaccination. The CDR3 reads CASSQSRDPFCEQYF. The CDR3 DNA follows: TGCGCCAGCAGTCAATCCCGGGATCCCTTCTGCGAGCAGTACTTC.